This T cell receptor (beta chain) comes out of a study of T cells after yellow fever vaccination. Overall study context: Fractions low in cell number were prepared with SMART-Seq v4 Ultra Low Input.

General study results and limits: The secondary T-cell response peaked on day 5, not day 15, but was weaker. Most clones from primary vaccination were detected again post-booster (roughly 96% CD4, more than 85% CD8).

As TCR cDNA was made by 5'RACE template switching, a universal primer site and UMIs were added. One entry per CDR3 protein results from TCRdb running MiXCR on the 5' RACE reads. The top ten clones hold 35% to 40% of a sample with 150,000 to 200,000 distinct CDR3 sequences, around 9% of them seen once. On this clonotype itself: Its target is unknown.

The germline V gene encodes CDR1 MNHEY and CDR2 SVGAGI. This CDR3 is 16 amino acids long. V dropped 0 bases and J dropped 1 base, with 10 bases sitting between them. Sequencing used CD8+ T cells sorted from PBMCs, obtained 45 days after the yellow fever booster vaccination. This TCR derives from a young man who received the YFV17D yellow fever vaccine. This chain links TRBV6-5 with TRBJ2-1; the D gene could be TRBD1 or TRBD2 (5 bases each). CDR3 bases: TGTGCCAGCAGTTACTCGGGGGAAGGGTCCTACAATGAGCAGTTCTTC. This gives the protein CASSYSGEGSYNEQFF.